This T cell receptor beta chain was captured by sequencing in a study of T-cell reconstitution after alpha-beta-depleted transplantation in children. Preparation of the TCRbeta library used unique molecular identifiers. TCRdb fed the PCR reads into MiXCR, producing one record per CDR3 protein. In the table there are approximately 590,000 distinct CDR3 sequences, 8% to 11% of which are singletons. Ten or more counts support this clonotype. The sample here was PBMCs from the stem cell graft donor, taken from the stem cell graft. The receptor comes from a human donor who donated a stem cell graft to a child with acute myeloid leukemia.

CDR3 sequence (DNA): TGTGCCAGCAGCATAGACAGGAGTGGGACCGGGGAGCTGTTTTTT. Protein: CASSIDRSGTGELFF. J is TRBJ2-2 and V is TRBV6-2 or TRBV6-3, with D maybe TRBD1 (6 bases). The CDR3 totals 15 residues. CDR1 and CDR2 from the germline V gene are MNHEY and SVGEGT. V was clipped by 6 bases and J by 5 bases, with 16 bases between them.